The rows below give T cell receptor beta chains drawn from one sample of a study of shared clonotypes between healthy human individuals. Method: immunoSEQ multiplex PCR; TCRdb's copy keeps in-frame clones and lacks some. Of under 2.5 million clones listed, less than 95% were seen once; the top ten hold approximately 0.4%. The sequenced material came from naive CD4+ T cells from PBMCs. The receptors shown here come from a man aged 18 to 29 in good health. Some clones in this sample may be carry-over from other donors' samples. Both conserved end residues are part of each CDR3. D genes are given only for firm matches. The size of a clone is reported for some rows only, either as once, few or many, or as a class for expanded clones.

D: .; V: TRBV27; size: .; J: TRBJ1-1; DNA: TGTGCCAGCAGGGGCTCCGGGACGCTTGCATTTGAAGCTTTCTTT; CDR3: CASRGSGTLAFEAFF
D: .; V: TRBV11-2; size: .; J: TRBJ1-6; DNA: TGTGCCAGCAGCTTACAACCACTGACCTCACCCCTCCACTTT; CDR3: CASSLQPLTSPLHF
D: TRBD2; V: TRBV5-4; size: .; J: TRBJ2-3; DNA: TGTGCCAGCAGCTTGGGGGGACTAGCGGGAACAGATACGCAGTATTTT; CDR3: CASSLGGLAGTDTQYF
D: TRBD2; V: TRBV5-6; size: .; J: TRBJ2-1; DNA: TGTGCCAGCAGCTTCGGGGCCCTCTGGGTTCGACTAGCGGGAGGGTGGTTCTTC; CDR3: CASSFGALWVRLAGGWFF
D: .; V: TRBV19; size: few; J: TRBJ1-5; DNA: TGTGCCAGTAGCCCCCTCAGCACGAGACCCCAGCATTTT; CDR3: CASSPLSTRPQHF
D: .; V: TRBV2; size: .; J: TRBJ1-1; DNA: TGTGCCAGTCTCCAGAACACTGAAGCTTTCTTT; CDR3: CASLQNTEAFF
D: TRBD1; V: TRBV5-1; size: .; J: TRBJ2-7; DNA: TGCGCCAGCAGCCCCCGACAGGGGATTTACGAGCAGTACTTC; CDR3: CASSPRQGIYEQYF
D: .; V: TRBV28; size: .; J: TRBJ2-1; DNA: TGTGCCAGCAGTTTCCAGCGGTCAAGTGAGCAGTTCTTC; CDR3: CASSFQRSSEQFF
D: TRBD2; V: TRBV18; size: .; J: TRBJ2-3; DNA: TGTGCCAGCTCACCCACTAGCGCGATCACAGATACGCAGTATTTT; CDR3: CASSPTSAITDTQYF
D: .; V: TRBV5-1; size: .; J: TRBJ2-2; DNA: TGCGCCAGCAGCTTTGGGGAGAACACCGGGGAGCTGTTTTTT; CDR3: CASSFGENTGELFF
D: .; V: TRBV25-1; size: .; J: TRBJ2-5; DNA: TGTGCCAGCAGTGAAGGTCGCGGGATTCTTGAGACCCAGTACTTC; CDR3: CASSEGRGILETQYF
D: TRBD2; V: TRBV9; size: .; J: TRBJ2-3; DNA: TGTGCCAGCAGCCCCCCCGCTAGCGGGAGCACAGATACGCAGTATTTT; CDR3: CASSPPASGSTDTQYF
D: .; V: TRBV7-2; size: .; J: TRBJ2-7; DNA: TGTGCCAGCAGCTTCGGCGGCGAGCAGTACTTC; CDR3: CASSFGGEQYF
D: TRBD2; V: TRBV5-1; size: .; J: TRBJ2-1; DNA: TGCGCCAGTGCGGGAGAGTATTTGAATGAGCAGTTCTTC; CDR3: CASAGEYLNEQFF
D: .; V: TRBV2; size: once; J: TRBJ1-2; DNA: TGTGCCAGCAGTGCTGGCCATCCCGGGGGCTATGGCTACACCTTC; CDR3: CASSAGHPGGYGYTF
D: .; V: TRBV6-4; size: .; J: TRBJ2-2; DNA: TGTGCCAGCAGTGACTCTGGGCGGGGGAACACCGGGGAGCTGTTTTTT; CDR3: CASSDSGRGNTGELFF
D: .; V: TRBV7-9; size: .; J: TRBJ2-2; DNA: TGTGCCAGCAGCCCTGGCCGGGCTAACACCGGGGAGCTGTTTTTT; CDR3: CASSPGRANTGELFF
D: TRBD1; V: TRBV6-5; size: .; J: TRBJ1-2; DNA: TGTGCCAGCAGGGACAGGGTTGCTAACTATGGCTACACCTTC; CDR3: CASRDRVANYGYTF
D: .; V: TRBV10-2; size: .; J: TRBJ2-5; DNA: TGCGCCAGCAGTAGGACATGGGAGACCCAGTACTTC; CDR3: CASSRTWETQYF
D: TRBD1; V: TRBV2; size: .; J: TRBJ1-4; DNA: TGTGCCAGCAGTGGCCAGGGGGGTGACCGGGAGACAAAACTGTTTTTT; CDR3: CASSGQGGDRETKLFF
D: .; V: TRBV6-1; size: .; J: TRBJ2-1; DNA: TGTGCCAGCATCACGACCCCCGGGACTTACAATGAGCAGTTCTTC; CDR3: CASITTPGTYNEQFF
D: TRBD2; V: TRBV11-3; size: once; J: TRBJ2-1; DNA: TGTGCCAGCAGCTTAGGCCCAGCGGGAGGGGACAATGAGCAGTTCTTC; CDR3: CASSLGPAGGDNEQFF
D: .; V: TRBV11-3; size: .; J: TRBJ1-5; DNA: TGTGCCAGCCTTCAGGGCACAATGGGCAATCAGCCCCAGCATTTT; CDR3: CASLQGTMGNQPQHF
D: .; V: TRBV19; size: .; J: TRBJ2-4; DNA: TGTGCCAGTACCACGGGACAAACAAGATGGGACATTCAGTACTTC; CDR3: CASTTGQTRWDIQYF
D: .; V: TRBV5-1; size: .; J: TRBJ1-3; DNA: TGCGCCAGCAGCTGGGGCTCAGGGTCCGGAAACACCATATATTTT; CDR3: CASSWGSGSGNTIYF
D: TRBD1; V: TRBV7-3; size: .; J: TRBJ2-2; DNA: TGTGCCAGCAGGACAGGGGGTTACGGGGAGCTGTTTTTT; CDR3: CASRTGGYGELFF
D: TRBD1; V: TRBV10-3; size: .; J: TRBJ2-5; DNA: TGTGCCATCAGTGACGACAGGGGCATGATGGAGACCCAGTACTTC; CDR3: CAISDDRGMMETQYF
D: .; V: TRBV10-2; size: .; J: TRBJ1-3; DNA: TGCGCCAGCAGTCAATGGAACGAGGGAAACACCATATATTTT; CDR3: CASSQWNEGNTIYF
D: .; V: TRBV2; size: .; J: TRBJ2-5; DNA: TGTGCCAGCAGTGGGCCGGTACCGGAGACCCAGTACTTC; CDR3: CASSGPVPETQYF
D: TRBD2; V: TRBV10-2; size: .; J: TRBJ2-3; DNA: TGCGCCAGCAGTGGTCTAGCGGAGGGAGATACGCAGTATTTT; CDR3: CASSGLAEGDTQYF
D: .; V: TRBV28; size: .; J: TRBJ2-3; DNA: TGTGCCAGCAGGGGAGCGGGTCTAGCGATGGATACGCAGTATTTT; CDR3: CASRGAGLAMDTQYF
D: .; V: TRBV6-5; size: .; J: TRBJ1-3; DNA: TGTGCCAGCAGTTACTCTGCAGTCTCTGGAAACACCATATATTTT; CDR3: CASSYSAVSGNTIYF
D: .; V: TRBV7-2; size: .; J: TRBJ2-7; DNA: TGTGCCAGCAGCCCCCGGGACTTAACCTGGGAGCAGTACTTC; CDR3: CASSPRDLTWEQYF
D: TRBD2; V: TRBV5-6; size: .; J: TRBJ2-3; DNA: TGTGCCAGCAGCTTGGCTGCGGGAGGGCCAGTAGATACGCAGTATTTT; CDR3: CASSLAAGGPVDTQYF
D: .; V: TRBV29-1; size: .; J: TRBJ2-7; DNA: TGCAGCGTTGCAGCGGTTGCCTACGAGCAGTACTTC; CDR3: CSVAAVAYEQYF
D: .; V: TRBV13; size: .; J: TRBJ1-3; DNA: TGTGCCAGCAGCTTAGGACAGGTCTCTGGAAACACCATATATTTT; CDR3: CASSLGQVSGNTIYF
D: .; V: TRBV7-8; size: few; J: TRBJ1-1; DNA: TGTGCCAGCAGCTTAGTGCAGGGGAACACTGAAGCTTTCTTT; CDR3: CASSLVQGNTEAFF
D: TRBD2; V: TRBV5-1; size: .; J: TRBJ2-1; DNA: TGCGCCAGCAGCTACCTAGCGGGAGGTTCCAATGAGCAGTTCTTC; CDR3: CASSYLAGGSNEQFF
D: .; V: TRBV6-5; size: .; J: TRBJ1-1; DNA: TGTGCCAGCAGTGTGTTCACTGAAGCTTTCTTT; CDR3: CASSVFTEAFF
D: TRBD2; V: TRBV4-1; size: .; J: TRBJ2-1; DNA: TGCGCCAGCAGCCAAGCCCCAGGCGGGAGGGGGCACAATGAGCAGTTCTTC; CDR3: CASSQAPGGRGHNEQFF
D: .; V: TRBV20-1; size: .; J: TRBJ2-7; DNA: TGCAGTGCGAATTCCTACGAGCAGTACTTC; CDR3: CSANSYEQYF
D: .; V: TRBV7-9; size: once; J: TRBJ2-7; DNA: TGTGCCAGCAGCTTAGGCCCTAGCAGATACGAGCAGTACTTC; CDR3: CASSLGPSRYEQYF
D: TRBD1; V: TRBV28; size: .; J: TRBJ2-3; DNA: TGTGGGTGCAGGGGGCGGACAGATACGCAGTATTTT; CDR3: CGCRGRTDTQYF
D: TRBD1; V: TRBV27; size: .; J: TRBJ2-7; DNA: TGTGCCAGCAGAAGAGACAGGGGGCCCTACGAGCAGTACTTC; CDR3: CASRRDRGPYEQYF
D: .; V: TRBV7-3; size: few; J: TRBJ2-7; DNA: TGTGCCAGCAGCTCGACGGGACTGAGGGAGCAGTACTTC; CDR3: CASSSTGLREQYF
D: .; V: TRBV6-5; size: .; J: TRBJ1-1; DNA: TGTGCCAGCACCCAGGAAACGGGCACTGAAGCTTTCTTT; CDR3: CASTQETGTEAFF
D: .; V: TRBV27; size: .; J: TRBJ2-1; DNA: TGTGCCAGCAGTTCTCCGACGGGGACGAGTGAGCAGTTCTTC; CDR3: CASSSPTGTSEQFF
D: .; V: TRBV7-6; size: .; J: TRBJ2-3; DNA: TGTGCCAGCAGCCCTCTGGCAGGGGCGCCCACAGATACGCAGTATTTT; CDR3: CASSPLAGAPTDTQYF
D: .; V: TRBV5-1; size: .; J: TRBJ1-1; DNA: TGCGCCAGCAGCTTCGGCGGCGCGGTGGGAGCTTTCTTT; CDR3: CASSFGGAVGAFF
D: .; V: TRBV28; size: .; J: TRBJ1-6; DNA: TGTGCCAGCAGTTTAGGGGCAGGGGACTCACCCCTCCACTTT; CDR3: CASSLGAGDSPLHF
D: .; V: TRBV7-2; size: once; J: TRBJ1-2; DNA: TGTGCCAGCAGCTTAGGACCCGACTATGGCTACACCTTC; CDR3: CASSLGPDYGYTF
D: .; V: TRBV19; size: few; J: TRBJ1-1; DNA: TGTGCCAGTAGTAAACAGGGTAACACTGAAGCTTTCTTT; CDR3: CASSKQGNTEAFF
D: TRBD1; V: TRBV5-1; size: .; J: TRBJ2-5; DNA: TGCGCCAGCAGCTTGGGACAGGGGGCAAAAGAGACCCAGTACTTC; CDR3: CASSLGQGAKETQYF